Here is one T cell receptor (beta chain) with its context. Antigen specificity is unknown. The data were obtained in a study of post-analysis software for immune sequencing data. Prepared libraries of TCR beta cDNA carried unique molecular identifiers. Each batch of about 0.95 to 11 million T cells produced 500,000 to 600,000 cDNA molecules. TCRdb re-called the PCR reads through MiXCR, storing one row per CDR3 protein. The data show under 900,000 distinct CDR3 sequences, under 70% seen once. General study points: Among a handful of TRBV segments more frequent in patients than controls were TRBV5-6, TRBV5-1 and TRBV20-1. With F measure, samples from one preparation batch clustered together strongly.

This CDR3 comprises 14 residues. CDR1 MGHDK and CDR2 SYGVNS come from the germline V gene. Sequencing was carried out using blood. This TCR was recovered from a girl between 10 and 17 years old with multiple sclerosis. The V gene is TRBV25-1, the J gene TRBJ2-5, with 9 positions matching TRBD1. The DNA end is more similar to TRBJ2-7, so the J call may be wrong. This CDR3 reads CASRLQGARGEQYF. CDR3 in DNA: TGTGCCAGCAGACTACAGGGGGCGCGTGGCGAGCAGTACTTC.